Shown below are 4 T cell receptor beta chains from a single sample sequenced in a study of beta chain features in type 1 diabetes. Study-wide results and limits: There was a moderate but significant shortening of TCRB CDR3s in all four CD4+ subsets of Type 1 diabetes patients.

The whole isolated RNA underwent reverse transcription, so sequencing captured expressed TCRB transcripts. Assay: immunoSEQ multiplex PCR; the TCRdb copy retains only in-frame clones and omits some. The table includes approximately 730,000 clones, around 15% detected once. For these receptors, no antigen is known. The sequenced sample consisted of naive CD4+ T cells from blood. The receptor source for this set is a man between 18 and 35 years old with type 1 diabetes.

The sample holds a few counts of this clone. The V call is TRBV30, the J call TRBJ1-5; D possibly corresponds to TRBD1 (5 bases). Germline V gives CDR1 GTSNPN, CDR2 SVGIG (reference sequence). The CDR3 is 14 residues long. Trimming shortened V by 2 bases and J by 4 bases, and 12 bases separated the two germline ends. CDR3 DNA sequence: TGTGCCTGGAGTTCCACAGGAAATAATCAGCCCCAGCATTTT. It codes for CAWSSTGNNQPQHF.

The sample holds a few counts of this clone. The chain joins TRBV5-4 to TRBJ2-1; D gene unclear. The CDR3 runs to 16 residues. The germline CDR1 and CDR2 sequences are SGHNT and YYREEE (reference sequence). V was trimmed by 0 bases and J by 0 bases, leaving 10 bases between them. The CDR3 region has the DNA TGTGCCAGCAGCTTGGAGCGTCCGAGCTCCTACAATGAGCAGTTCTTC. Encoded protein: CASSLERPSSYNEQFF.

This clone was seen only a few times. V is TRBV5-6 and J is TRBJ2-3; D is possibly TRBD2 (5 bases). The CDR3 consists of 17 residues. Germline assignment: CDR1 SGHDT and CDR2 YYEEEE. The V gene lost 1 base and the J gene lost 1 base, with 16 bases spanning the gap. The CDR3 sequence: CASSLKSAGKGTDTQYF. The CDR3 DNA sequence: TGTGCCAGCAGCTTGAAATCGGCCGGGAAGGGCACAGATACGCAGTATTTT.

This rearrangement joins TRBV5-4 to TRBJ2-3; D possibly corresponds to TRBD2 (5 bases). There are 12 residues in the CDR3. Trimming took 1 base from V and 9 from J, leaving 9 bases between them. CDR1 and CDR2 from the germline V gene are SGHNT and YYREEE (reference sequence). The CDR3 protein is CASSLYGETQYF. DNA for the CDR3: TGTGCCAGCAGCTTGTACGGGGAGACGCAGTATTTT.